Below, 32 T cell receptor beta chains from the same sample are listed, as sequenced in a study of CD8 T cells in ankylosing spondylitis. TCRdb redid the calling of the 5' RACE reads with MiXCR, one entry per CDR3 protein. The sample carries about 18,000 distinct CDR3 sequences, approximately 8.4% recorded once. Sequencing was performed on blood. The receptors here all came from a male donor with ankylosing spondylitis or in good health (not recorded which).

This clonotype was found many times. The chain employs TRBV7-2 and TRBJ2-1; 7 bases match TRBD1. Germline CDR1 and CDR2: SGHTA and FQGNSA. This CDR3 spans 13 amino acids. V lost 5 bases, J lost 9 bases, and 7 bases stayed unmatched. This chain's CDR3 is CASSPTGETEQFF. CDR3 nucleotides: TGTGCCAGCAGCCCCACAGGGGAGACTGAGCAGTTCTTC.

This clonotype was observed at least ten times. The J gene is TRBJ2-1, the V gene TRBV12-3 or TRBV12-4; D gene unclear. The CDR3 has 12 amino acids. V lost 7 bases and J 1 base, leaving 5 bases between the germline ends. The CDR3 bases are TGTGCCAGCAAAAGGTCCTACAATGAGCAGTTCTTC. Translating gives CASKRSYNEQFF.

This clonotype was detected ten times or more. The V gene is TRBV5-1, the J gene TRBJ1-1; D may be TRBD1 (6 bases). Germline values: CDR1 SGHRS, CDR2 YFSETQ. This CDR3 comprises 14 residues. V lost 3 bases and J 1 base, leaving 10 bases between the germline ends. The CDR3 loop is CASSSPQGNTEAFF. The CDR3 DNA is TGCGCCAGCAGCTCCCCACAGGGGAACACTGAAGCTTTCTTT.

This clonotype was detected only a few times. V is TRBV7-8 and J is TRBJ2-2; D may be TRBD2 (5 bases). Germline-derived CDR1 and CDR2 are SGHVS and FQNEAQ. V was pared by 1 base and J by 3 bases, with 15 bases between. The CDR3 is 17 residues long. The CDR3 is CASSLVAGVGYTGELFF. CDR3 coding DNA: TGTGCCAGCAGCTTAGTGGCCGGGGTAGGGTACACCGGGGAGCTGTTTTTT.

The chain carries TRBV25-1 and TRBJ1-2; D not resolved. V lost 4 bases to trimming and J lost 4 bases, with 13 bases between them. Germline assignment: CDR1 MGHDK and CDR2 SYGVNS. This CDR3 contains 14 residues. The CDR3 sequence: CASSVNSPFYGYTF. In DNA form, the CDR3 reads TGTGCCAGCAGTGTTAACAGTCCCTTCTATGGCTACACCTTC.

This clonotype was detected ten times or more. The chain joins TRBV29-1 to TRBJ2-1; 11 nucleotides line up with TRBD2. Germline CDR1 reads SQVTM; CDR2 reads ANQGSEA. J lost 9 bases, V lost 4 bases, and 11 bases had no gene match. The CDR3 is made up of 15 amino acids. The CDR3 nucleotides are TGCAGCGTTGGGCGGGGGACTAGCGGTTATACTGAGCAGTTCTTC. Residues: CSVGRGTSGYTEQFF.

This clonotype was seen many times. The gene calls are TRBV7-2 and TRBJ2-5; maybe TRBD2 (5 bases). This CDR3 is 15 amino acids long. The germline gives CDR1 SGHTA, CDR2 FQGNSA. Trimming left V 3 bases short and J 1 base short, with 12 bases between. The CDR3 DNA reads as TGTGCCAGCAGCTTGTCCGGACTCAGCCAAGAGACCCAGTACTTC. Translated, it gives CASSLSGLSQETQYF.

The rearrangement links TRBV12-3 or TRBV12-4 to TRBJ2-1, with 7 bases identical to TRBD2. The junction had 1 base not matched to a gene; V was cut back by 6 bases and J by 5 bases. There are 12 residues in the CDR3. The CDR3 region is CASRGGDNEQFF. CDR3 DNA sequence: TGTGCCAGCAGGGGGGGGGACAATGAGCAGTTCTTC.

The chain employs TRBV5-1 and TRBJ2-1; D is perhaps TRBD1 (6 bases). Germline CDR1 reads SGHRS; CDR2 reads YFSETQ. The CDR3 loop spans 15 amino acids. Trimming shortened V by 4 bases and J by 5 bases, and 16 bases separated the two germline ends. This CDR3 reads CASSPRQDLNNEQFF. DNA of the CDR3: TGCGCCAGCAGCCCCCGACAGGACCTGAACAATGAGCAGTTCTTC.

The rearrangement uses TRBV7-2 and TRBJ2-4; weak D call: TRBD1 (5 bases). Germline CDR1 is SGHTA and CDR2 is FQGNSA. The CDR3 runs 17 residues. The germline V and J ends were trimmed by 4 bases and 0 bases, with 16 bases remaining between them. In DNA form, the CDR3 reads TGTGCCAGCAGCTCCCCCTCAGGGATTCTAGCCAAAAACATTCAGTACTTC. This gives the protein CASSSPSGILAKNIQYF.

The V and J genes are TRBV29-1 and TRBJ2-3; no firm D call. Germline assignment: CDR1 SQVTM and CDR2 ANQGSEA. This CDR3 contains 12 residues. V dropped 3 bases and J dropped 5 bases, with 9 bases sitting between them. The CDR3 DNA reads as TGCAGCGTTGAGGCATATGGAGATACGCAGTATTTT. It specifies CSVEAYGDTQYF.

This clonotype was counted at least ten times. The gene calls are TRBV28 and TRBJ1-1, with 7 bases identical to TRBD1. Unmatched junction bases numbered 9, after V lost 7 bases and J lost 4 bases. The CDR3 runs to 14 residues. Germline CDR1 and CDR2: MDHEN and SYDVKM. The CDR3: CASTSGGVGTEAFF. For the CDR3, the DNA is TGTGCCAGCACCTCAGGGGGAGTGGGCACTGAAGCTTTCTTT.

The CDR3, as DNA: TGCAGCGTCGCCGGTTTTGGGGCCAACGTCCTGACTTTC. It encodes CSVAGFGANVLTF. The V gene is TRBV29-1, the J gene TRBJ2-6; no reliable D call. From germline, CDR1 is SQVTM and CDR2 ANQGSEA. CDR3 size: 13 residues. Trimming stripped 6 bases from V and 3 bases from J, with 9 bases between.

The chain combines TRBV6-2 or TRBV6-3 with TRBJ2-1; 7 positions match TRBD1. J gave up 5 bases and V 10 bases, and 14 bases lay outside the gene matches. The CDR3 is 15 amino acids. From germline, CDR1 is MNHEY and CDR2 SVGEGT. DNA of the CDR3: TGTGCCACCAAACAGGGGTGGGGTCTTAACAATGAGCAGTTCTTC. Its translation is CATKQGWGLNNEQFF.

Sample share makes this clonotype medium-sized. This rearrangement joins TRBV20-1 to TRBJ1-1, with D perhaps matching TRBD1 (5 bases). The germline CDR1 and CDR2 sequences are DFQATT and SNEGSKA (reference sequence). Trimming shortened V by 4 bases and J by 7 bases, and 16 bases separated the two germline ends. The CDR3 totals 13 residues. The CDR3 nucleotides read TGCAGTGCTAAAGCCGGGACCCGCTATGAAGCTTTCTTT. This codes for CSAKAGTRYEAFF.

This clonotype has ten or more counts. This chain uses TRBV12-3 or TRBV12-4 with TRBJ2-1, with 11 bases that match TRBD2. V lost 6 bases to trimming and J lost 5 bases; unmatched junction nucleotides: 12. CDR3 length: 17 amino acids. CDR3: CASSFIPGTSGNNEQFF. CDR3 DNA: TGTGCCAGCAGCTTTATCCCCGGGACTAGCGGTAACAATGAGCAGTTCTTC.

This clonotype was observed many times. This sequence joins TRBV12-3 or TRBV12-4 and TRBJ2-2; either TRBD1 or TRBD2 may fit D (5 bases each). V lost 9 bases to trimming and J lost 6 bases, with 20 bases between them. This CDR3 spans 15 amino acids. The CDR3 DNA sequence: TGTGCCAGTGCGAGGGAAGGGGCTTTCGCCGGGGAGCTGTTTTTT. It encodes CASAREGAFAGELFF.

This clonotype was picked up many times. The chain has TRBV12-3 or TRBV12-4 and TRBJ2-5; D uncertain. Trimming stripped 1 base from V and 4 bases from J, with 13 bases between. The CDR3 contains 15 residues. The CDR3 sequence: CASSLVAINPETQYF. The CDR3 DNA is TGTGCCAGCAGTTTAGTGGCCATCAACCCAGAGACCCAGTACTTC.

In its sample, this clonotype was seen a few times. The rearrangement links TRBV6-2 or TRBV6-3 to TRBJ2-1, with no clear D. V was pared by 7 bases and J by 0 bases, with 7 bases between. Germline assignment: CDR1 MNHEY and CDR2 SVGEGT. CDR3 length: 13 amino acids. The CDR3, as DNA: TGTGCCAGCACAACGGGCTCCTACAATGAGCAGTTCTTC. Protein: CASTTGSYNEQFF.

This clonotype was counted between two and nine times. This chain connects TRBV5-1 to TRBJ1-1, with unresolved D. The V end was cut by 0 bases, the J end by 1 base, with 4 bases between. The CDR3 spans 13 residues. Germline V lookup: CDR1 SGHRS, CDR2 YFSETQ. CDR3 sequence (DNA): TGCGCCAGCAGCTTGGAACCGAACACTGAAGCTTTCTTT. Its translation is CASSLEPNTEAFF.

The chain is built from TRBV20-1 and TRBJ1-4, with a possible D match to TRBD1 (6 bases). V was cut by 6 bases and J by 8 bases, with 13 bases left in between. Germline V lookup: CDR1 DFQATT, CDR2 SNEGSKA (reference sequence). The CDR3 sequence is 12 residues long. This CDR3 reads CSATTGQEKLFF. The CDR3 DNA is TGCAGTGCCACCACAGGGCAAGAAAAACTGTTTTTT.

A single count supports this clonotype. This chain uses TRBV10-1 with TRBJ1-2; a possible D gene is TRBD1 (5 bases). CDR3 length equals 15 residues. Trimming shortened V by 8 bases and J by 5 bases, and 21 bases separated the two germline ends. CDR1 is WNHNN, CDR2 SYGVQD, per germline (reference sequence). The DNA of the CDR3 is TGCGCCAGCCGGGACTCCAAGTGGGGCCGGTATGGCTACACCTTC. The encoded protein is CASRDSKWGRYGYTF.

This chain joins TRBV6-2 or TRBV6-3 and TRBJ2-1; the D gene could be TRBD1 or TRBD2 (5 bases each). The CDR3 has 14 residues. The germline V and J ends were trimmed by 9 bases and 5 bases, with 17 bases remaining between them. Germline V CDR1 and CDR2: MNHEY, SVGEGT. The CDR3 region is CASGGGKLNNEQFF. The CDR3 DNA sequence: TGTGCCAGTGGTGGGGGTAAATTGAACAATGAGCAGTTCTTC.

This clonotype was detected ten times or more. The V gene is TRBV20-1, the J gene TRBJ1-4; possibly TRBD1 for D (5 bases). Looked up from germline, CDR1 is DFQATT and CDR2 is SNEGSKA (reference sequence). The CDR3 contains 13 residues. The V and J ends lost 0 bases and 11 bases respectively, with 13 bases between them. CDR3 amino acids: CSARDSQGGKLFF. CDR3 sequence (DNA): TGCAGTGCTAGAGATAGCCAGGGTGGGAAACTGTTTTTT.

This clonotype was recorded at least ten times. The genes are TRBV20-1 and TRBJ2-7, with TRBD2 matching over 7 bases. CDR1 and CDR2 (germline): DFQATT, SNEGSKA (reference sequence). CDR3 length equals 14 residues. V gave up 3 bases and J gave up 1 base; unmatched junction bases: 6. The CDR3 bases are TGCAGTGCTAGGGGCGGGAGCAGATCCTACGAGCAGTACTTC. Translating gives CSARGGSRSYEQYF.

This clonotype was recorded many times. V gene TRBV5-1 combines with J gene TRBJ1-1; 7 bases are a match to TRBD1. Germline V gene lookup returns CDR1 SGHRS and CDR2 YFSETQ. This CDR3 spans 13 amino acids. J was trimmed by 3 bases and V by 2 bases; bases with no gene match: 1. CDR3: CASSLQGYTEAFF. The CDR3 region has the DNA TGCGCCAGCAGCTTACAGGGGTACACTGAAGCTTTCTTT.

The V and J genes are TRBV4-2 and TRBJ2-1; TRBD2 aligns across 9 bases. V trimming: 0 bases; J trimming: 6 bases; junction bases outside the gene matches: 3. Germline CDR1 and CDR2: LGHNA and YNFKEQ. This CDR3 is built from 15 residues. CDR3 loop: CASSQELAGSNEQFF. DNA for the CDR3: TGTGCCAGCAGCCAAGAACTAGCGGGTTCCAATGAGCAGTTCTTC.

This clonotype has ten or more counts. The rearrangement joins TRBV28 to TRBJ2-2; the D is unclear. The CDR3 is 15 amino acids. CDR1 is MDHEN and CDR2 is SYDVKM in the germline V gene. The V end lost 4 bases, the J end lost 3 bases, and 12 bases lay between the germline ends. The chain's CDR3 is CASSSQNGYTGELFF. The CDR3 DNA follows: TGTGCCAGCAGTTCACAGAACGGATACACCGGGGAGCTGTTTTTT.

This clonotype was seen at least ten times. The V gene is TRBV12-3 or TRBV12-4, the J gene TRBJ2-5; the D is unclear. The CDR3 has 13 residues. V was clipped by 10 bases and J by 4 bases, with 16 bases between them. The CDR3 loop reads CATRSPASETQYF. The CDR3 nucleotides are TGTGCCACCCGGTCGCCAGCCTCAGAGACCCAGTACTTC.

This clonotype was recorded once. The gene calls are TRBV4-3 and TRBJ2-1, with a possible D match to TRBD1 (6 bases). The V end lost 4 bases, the J end lost 0 bases, and 13 bases lay between the germline ends. The V gene's germline CDR1 is LGHNA and CDR2 YSLEER. This CDR3 region has 16 residues. The chain's CDR3 is CASSLITGSSYNEQFF. DNA for the CDR3: TGCGCCAGCAGCCTAATAACAGGGAGCTCCTACAATGAGCAGTTCTTC.

This clonotype has ten or more counts. The V and J genes are TRBV28 and TRBJ1-1; TRBD1 matches 9 bases. The CDR3 is made up of 14 amino acids. Trimming cost V 6 bases and J 4 bases; bases outside gene matches: 6. Germline V lookup: CDR1 MDHEN, CDR2 SYDVKM. The CDR3 is CASSLTGGGTEAFF. The CDR3 DNA reads as TGTGCCAGCAGCCTGACAGGGGGGGGCACTGAAGCTTTCTTT. The full variable domain, with the rest looked up from reference TRBV28 and TRBJ1-1, is DVKVTQSSRYLVKRTGEKVFLECVQDMDHENMFWYRQDPGLGLRLIYFSYDVKMKEKGDIPEGYSVSREKKERFSLILESASTNQTSMYLCASSLTGGGTEAFFGQGTRLTVV.

This clonotype was observed many times. This rearrangement joins TRBV7-2 to TRBJ2-3; TRBD1 aligns across 7 bases. V was pared by 7 bases and J by 2 bases, with 6 bases of the junction left unmatched. CDR1 is SGHTA and CDR2 is FQGNSA in the germline V gene. This CDR3 region has 14 residues. The CDR3 coding sequence is TGTGCCAGCAAAAAGACAGGGCCCACAGATACGCAGTATTTT. As protein: CASKKTGPTDTQYF.